The sample holds a few counts of the clone carrying this T cell receptor beta chain. Its antigen is still unknown. The source of the sample is a study of graft-versus-host responses after intestinal transplantation. For the study at large: Isolated intestinal, liver-intestinal, or multivisceral transplants had been given to the recipients. Among the recipients, all got anti-thymocyte globulin induction and then tacrolimus and steroids for approximately 3 years.

V lost 4 bases and J 7 bases, leaving 8 bases between the germline ends. Germline CDR1 is SGHDN and CDR2 is FVKESK. The CDR3 extends over 13 amino acids. The protocol was immunoSEQ multiplex PCR, while the TCRdb copy is restricted to in-frame clones and leaves out a portion. The data show 90,000 to 120,000 clones, 87% seen once. Findings and limits, study-wide: GvH clones surfaced in recipient marrow, some emerging earlier in ileum or blood.

The chain has TRBV14 and TRBJ1-6; D unresolved. The specimen comprised unstimulated CD4+ T cells sorted from spleen or lymph node cells, sampled before transplant. This clonotype was sampled from a human donor who was the organ donor for an intestinal transplant. Written as DNA, the CDR3 is TGTGCCAGCAGCCCCCGACAAAATTCACCCCTCCACTTT. Translation: CASSPRQNSPLHF. Looking up the rest from reference TRBV14 and TRBJ1-6 gives the full variable domain: EAGVTQFPSHSVIEKGQTVTLRCDPISGHDNLYWYRRVMGKEIKFLLHFVKESKQDESGMPNNRFLAERTGGTYSTLKVQPAELEDSGVYFCASSPRQNSPLHFGNGTRLTVT.